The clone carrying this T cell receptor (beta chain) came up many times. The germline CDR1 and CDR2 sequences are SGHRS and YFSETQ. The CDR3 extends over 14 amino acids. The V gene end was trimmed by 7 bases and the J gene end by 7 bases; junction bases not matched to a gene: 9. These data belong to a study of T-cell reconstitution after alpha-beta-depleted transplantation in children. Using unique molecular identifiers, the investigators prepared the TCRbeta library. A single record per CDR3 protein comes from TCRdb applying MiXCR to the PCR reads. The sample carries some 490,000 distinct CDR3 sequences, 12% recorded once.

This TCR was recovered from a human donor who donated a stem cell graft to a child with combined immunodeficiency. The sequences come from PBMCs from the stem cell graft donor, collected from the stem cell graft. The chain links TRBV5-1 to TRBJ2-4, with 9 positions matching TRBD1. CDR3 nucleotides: TGCGCCAGCCCTAGGGGACAGGGTCCCAACATTCAGTACTTC. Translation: CASPRGQGPNIQYF.